Below, one T cell receptor beta chain is given with its context. Its antigen remains unknown. The V segment lost 2 bases and the J segment 6 bases; nucleotides outside the gene matches: 6. CDR3 size: 14 residues. The germline CDR1 and CDR2 sequences are MNHEY and SMNVEV (reference sequence). This specimen belongs to a study of radiation and T cells in renal cell carcinoma. Regarding the study as a whole: Tumor samples were small regions of approximately 0.9 g. Irradiated tumors held more dominant CDR3 motifs than control tumors. In nephrectomy-only tumors, top 100 clonotypes averaged roughly 40%, versus around 54% irradiated.

Treatment defined: 15 Gy SBRT to primary tumor, nephrectomy 4 weeks later. Nephrectomy followed 15 Gy stereotactic body radiation by 4 weeks. Using immunoSEQ multiplex PCR, the repertoire was profiled, and TCRdb retains in-frame clones only, with some absent. The sample holds 15,000 to 20,000 clones, approximately 51% seen once. The receptor was isolated from a woman aged 55-75 years with renal cell carcinoma. This sequence joins TRBV27 and TRBJ1-2; 7 nucleotides line up with TRBD1. The material sequenced was tumor tissue, taken from a patient whose treatment included radiotherapy and nephrectomy. DNA for the CDR3: TGTGCCAGCAGTTTAAAGGGGGCAACACATGGCTACACCTTC. Translation gives CASSLKGATHGYTF.